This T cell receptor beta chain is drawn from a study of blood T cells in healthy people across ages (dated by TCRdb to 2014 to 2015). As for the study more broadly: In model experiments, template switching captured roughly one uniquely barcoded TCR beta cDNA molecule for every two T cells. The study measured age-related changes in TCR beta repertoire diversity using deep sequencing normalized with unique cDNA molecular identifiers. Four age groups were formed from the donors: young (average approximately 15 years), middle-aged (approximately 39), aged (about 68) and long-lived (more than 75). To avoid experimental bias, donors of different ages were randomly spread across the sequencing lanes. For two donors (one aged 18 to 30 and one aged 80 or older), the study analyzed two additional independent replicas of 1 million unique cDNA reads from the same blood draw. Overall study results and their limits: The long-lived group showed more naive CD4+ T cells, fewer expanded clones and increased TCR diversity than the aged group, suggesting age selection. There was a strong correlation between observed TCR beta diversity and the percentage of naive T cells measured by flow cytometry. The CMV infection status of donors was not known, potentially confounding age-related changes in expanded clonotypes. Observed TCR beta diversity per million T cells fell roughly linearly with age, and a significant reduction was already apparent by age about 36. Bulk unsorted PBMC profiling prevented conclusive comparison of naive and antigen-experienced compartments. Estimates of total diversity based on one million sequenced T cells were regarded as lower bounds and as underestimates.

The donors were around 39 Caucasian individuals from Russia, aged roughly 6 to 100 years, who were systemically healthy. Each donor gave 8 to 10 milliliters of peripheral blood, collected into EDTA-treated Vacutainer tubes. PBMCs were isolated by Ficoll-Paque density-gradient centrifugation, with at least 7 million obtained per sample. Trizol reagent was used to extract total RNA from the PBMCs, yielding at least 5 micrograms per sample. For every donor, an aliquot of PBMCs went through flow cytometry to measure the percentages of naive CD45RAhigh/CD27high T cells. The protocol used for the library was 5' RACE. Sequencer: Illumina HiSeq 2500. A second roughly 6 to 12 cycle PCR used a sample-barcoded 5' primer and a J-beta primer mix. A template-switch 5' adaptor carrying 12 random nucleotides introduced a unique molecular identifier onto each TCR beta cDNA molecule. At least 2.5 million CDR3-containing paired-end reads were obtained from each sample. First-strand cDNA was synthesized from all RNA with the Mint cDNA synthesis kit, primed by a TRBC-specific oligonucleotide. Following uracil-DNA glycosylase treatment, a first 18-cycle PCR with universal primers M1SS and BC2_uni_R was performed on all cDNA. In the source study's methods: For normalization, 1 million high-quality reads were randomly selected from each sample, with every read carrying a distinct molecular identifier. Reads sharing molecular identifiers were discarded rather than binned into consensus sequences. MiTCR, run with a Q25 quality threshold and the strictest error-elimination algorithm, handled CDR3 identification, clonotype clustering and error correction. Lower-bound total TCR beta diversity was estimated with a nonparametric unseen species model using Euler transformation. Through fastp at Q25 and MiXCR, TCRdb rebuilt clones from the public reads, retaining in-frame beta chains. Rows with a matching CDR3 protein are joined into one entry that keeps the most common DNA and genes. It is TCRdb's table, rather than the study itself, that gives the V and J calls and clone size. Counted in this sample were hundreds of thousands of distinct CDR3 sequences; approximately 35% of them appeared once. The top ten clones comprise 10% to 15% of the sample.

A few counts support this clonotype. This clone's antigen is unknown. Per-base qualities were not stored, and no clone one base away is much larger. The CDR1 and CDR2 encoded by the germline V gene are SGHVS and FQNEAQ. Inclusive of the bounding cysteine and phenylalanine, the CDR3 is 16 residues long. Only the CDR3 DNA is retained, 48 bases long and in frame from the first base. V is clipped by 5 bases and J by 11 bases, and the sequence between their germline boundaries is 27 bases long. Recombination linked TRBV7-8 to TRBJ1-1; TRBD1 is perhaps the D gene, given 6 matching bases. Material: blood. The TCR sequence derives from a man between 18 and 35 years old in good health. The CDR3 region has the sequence CASSPSPSPGQLRAFF. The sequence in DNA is TGTGCCAGCAGCCCCTCCCCGTCCCCCGGACAGCTTCGCGCTTTCTTT.